This entry features one TCR beta chain sequence. This entry is derived from a study of blood T cell repertoires in COVID-19. Study-wide context: T cells, B-cell-depleted T cells, or PBMCs supplied cDNA or gDNA.

Some clones are missing from TCRdb's copy, which holds only in-frame ones; the method was immunoSEQ multiplex PCR. The data hold a few hundred thousand clones, with approximately 88% observed a single time. Germline CDR1 and CDR2: KGHDR and SFDVKD. The CDR3 runs 19 residues. The germline V and J ends were trimmed by 1 base and 2 bases, with 20 bases remaining between them. Sequencing input: peripheral blood. This rearrangement joins TRBV24-1 to TRBJ1-3; possibly TRBD1 for D (5 bases). This receptor was identified in a woman in her 30s who had recovered from COVID-19. The CDR3 DNA reads TGTGCCACCAGTGATTTCCTCTTAGCGGGGCCTCGCGCTGGAAACACCATATATTTT. It codes for CATSDFLLAGPRAGNTIYF.